This T cell receptor beta chain stems from a study of glioma-infiltrating T cells. General study points: Gliomas, especially low-grade, showed above-expected tissue-blood divergence; non-neoplastic patients showed below.

TCR alpha and beta CDR3 regions were amplified from RNA using iRepertoire nested multiplex PCR. One-step reverse transcription and amplification started from roughly 100-400 ng of tissue mRNA or PBMC total RNA. TCRdb re-called the multiplex PCR reads with MiXCR, one entry per CDR3 protein. The profile covers around 99,000 distinct CDR3 sequences, with less than 30% appearing a single time and about a third taken by the ten largest. The germline gives CDR1 MDHEN, CDR2 SYDVKM. Germline trimming cut 5 bases from V and 7 bases from J; bases unmatched to any gene: 7. This CDR3 is 13 amino acids long. This clonotype was detected many times. No antigen is known for it.

The sequence was obtained from a human donor with low-grade glioma or glioblastoma, undergoing nonglioma brain surgery, or in good health (not recorded which). The sample comprised glioma tissue, nonneoplastic brain tissue, or PBMCs (not recorded which). The chain uses TRBV28 and TRBJ1-1, with 7 nucleotides matching TRBD1. The CDR3 loop reads CASSLGQVSEAFF. The CDR3 DNA sequence: TGTGCCAGCAGTCTAGGACAGGTCAGTGAAGCTTTCTTT. The full variable domain, in which reference TRBV28 and TRBJ1-1 provide the parts outside the CDR3, is DVKVTQSSRYLVKRTGEKVFLECVQDMDHENMFWYRQDPGLGLRLIYFSYDVKMKEKGDIPEGYSVSREKKERFSLILESASTNQTSMYLCASSLGQVSEAFFGQGTRLTVV.